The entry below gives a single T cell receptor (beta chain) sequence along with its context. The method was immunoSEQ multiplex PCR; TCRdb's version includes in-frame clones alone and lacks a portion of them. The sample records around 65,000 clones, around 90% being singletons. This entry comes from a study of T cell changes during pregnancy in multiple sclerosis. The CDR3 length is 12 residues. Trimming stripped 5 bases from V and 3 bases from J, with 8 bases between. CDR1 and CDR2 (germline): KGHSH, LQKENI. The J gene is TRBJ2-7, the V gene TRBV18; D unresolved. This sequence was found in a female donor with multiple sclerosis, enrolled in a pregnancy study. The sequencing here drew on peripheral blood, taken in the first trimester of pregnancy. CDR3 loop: CASSSNFYEQYF. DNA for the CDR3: TGTGCCAGCTCATCGAACTTCTACGAGCAGTACTTC.